The sequence of this TCR beta chain was determined in a study of CD8 T cells in Susac syndrome. It was with random hexamers that 0.5 to 1 ug RNA was reverse transcribed. Multiplex immunoSEQ PCR targeted 54 Vbeta and 13 Jbeta TCR beta segments. TCRdb passed the immunoSEQ multiplex PCR reads through MiXCR, listing each CDR3 protein once. Of approximately 150,000 distinct CDR3 sequences in the sample, 90% to 95% were seen once. The CDR3 is made up of 12 amino acids. J gave up 4 bases and V 6 bases, and 4 bases lay outside the gene matches. Germline V gene sequence: CDR1 GTSNPN, CDR2 SVGIG (reference sequence). Blood CD8+ and CD4+ T cells underwent high-throughput TCR beta sequencing. The multiple sclerosis controls comprised treatment-naive patients whose relapsing-remitting disease was stable or active. TEMRA cells underwent FACS enrichment and CD8+ and CD4+ T cells underwent negative isolation.

The source of this sequence is a human donor with multiple sclerosis. The sample taken for sequencing was CD4+ T cells from PBMCs. The chain joins TRBV30 to TRBJ1-1; TRBD1 matches at 8 bases. In DNA, the CDR3 is TGTGCCTGTACGACAGGGGTCACTGAAGCTTTCTTT. It translates to CACTTGVTEAFF.